This TCR beta chain was identified in a study of cytomegalovirus exposure and HLA in healthy donors. Findings of the study overall: With later analysis, a missense DCLRE1C variant became linked to TCR beta V- and J-gene trimming. When analyzed later, the rates of TCR association showed variation by HLA locus, with DRB1 the most and HLA-C the fewest. Rarity held for most TCR sequences, but there were some public TCRs that occurred in many donors.

This CDR3 contains 16 residues. The V end was cut by 3 bases, the J end by 0 bases, with 12 bases between. Germline loops: CDR1 SGHAT, CDR2 FQNNGV. PCR primers comprised 60 Vbeta and 13 Jbeta primers. TCRdb's table, derived via immunoSEQ multiplex PCR, lists solely in-frame clones and lacks some. The repertoire holds 150,000 to 200,000 clones, with approximately 82% as singletons. Notes on this clone: Its matching antigen is unknown.

V is TRBV11-2 and J is TRBJ2-1; D is ambiguous. The sample consisted of PBMCs. The sequence came from a man aged 50 to 59 in good health and CMV-seropositive. The DNA for the CDR3 is TGTGCCAGCAGCTTGTACCGGAGTAGCTCCTACAATGAGCAGTTCTTC. Translating it yields CASSLYRSSSYNEQFF.